The 25 T cell receptor beta chains listed next were all sequenced from one sample in a study of identical twins. TCRdb itself ran the 5' RACE reads through MiXCR, one entry per CDR3 protein. The sample contains 500,000 or so distinct CDR3 sequences, approximately 22% of which appear only once. The same sample was also studied in work on T cells expressing NK-cell markers.

Sequencing was performed on CD4+ T cells sorted from blood. All receptors derive from a woman younger than 30 in good health.

This clonotype was counted only a few times. V gene TRBV5-6 combines with J gene TRBJ2-7, with 9 nucleotides matching TRBD2. Germline CDR1 is SGHDT and CDR2 is YYEEEE. The CDR3 totals 15 residues. V lost 3 bases, J lost 5 bases, and 9 bases stayed unmatched. CDR3 residues: CASSYGLAIVDEQYF. In nucleotides, the CDR3 is TGTGCCAGCAGCTACGGACTAGCGATTGTCGACGAGCAGTACTTC. The complete variable domain, with remaining parts taken from reference TRBV5-6 and TRBJ2-7, reads DAGVTQSPTHLIKTRGQQVTLRCSPKSGHDTVSWYQQALGQGPQFIFQYYEEEERQRGNFPDRFSGHQFPNYSSELNVNALLLGDSALYLCASSYGLAIVDEQYFGPGTRLTVT.

This clonotype has a handful of counts. The chain carries TRBV20-1 and TRBJ2-1; D remains unclear. The V gene lost 2 bases and the J gene lost 7 bases, with 12 bases spanning the gap. This CDR3 spans 13 amino acids. The germline gives CDR1 DFQATT, CDR2 SNEGSKA (reference sequence). The chain's CDR3 is CSARRGPANEQFF. CDR3 DNA: TGCAGTGCTAGAAGAGGACCCGCGAATGAGCAGTTCTTC.

This clonotype showed up many times. One end of the junction is discordant with germline, which a read error may explain. The rearrangement links TRBV29-1 to TRBJ2-5; D remains unclear. Per germline, CDR1 SQVTM and CDR2 ANQGSEA. The CDR3 consists of 10 residues. The CDR3 DNA sequence: TGCAGCGTTTCCCAAAAGACCCAGTACTTC. It yields the protein CSVSQKTQYF.

The chain carries TRBV6-1 and TRBJ1-2, with no clear D. The CDR3 loop spans 16 amino acids. The germline V gene has CDR1 MNHNS and CDR2 SASEGT. Trimming left V 4 bases short and J 8 bases short, with 23 bases between. CDR3 DNA sequence: TGTGCCAGCAGTGGGCTCGGGATGGGCAGCGTATTGGGCTACACCTTC. This gives the protein CASSGLGMGSVLGYTF.

This chain connects TRBV6-1 to TRBJ2-2; no definite D call. CDR3 size: 15 residues. Germline values: CDR1 MNHNS, CDR2 SASEGT. Trimming removed 7 bases from V and 1 base from J, with 13 bases in between. The DNA of the CDR3 is TGTGCCAGCAAAAAGTTGCGGTTGAACACCGGGGAGCTGTTTTTT. As protein: CASKKLRLNTGELFF.

The CDR3 sequence: CASRIEADTQYF. The DNA of the CDR3 is TGCGCCAGCAGGATAGAAGCAGATACGCAGTATTTT. V gene TRBV5-1 combines with J gene TRBJ2-3; D is ambiguous. Trimming took 5 bases from V and 4 from J, leaving 8 bases between them. The CDR3 totals 12 residues. CDR1 SGHRS and CDR2 YFSETQ come from the germline V gene.

This CDR3 reads CASRGDRASTDTQYF. CDR3 DNA: TGTGCCAGCAGAGGGGACAGGGCTAGCACAGATACGCAGTATTTT. V gene TRBV27 combines with J gene TRBJ2-3; TRBD1 matches 9 bases. V gave up 6 bases and J gave up 0 bases; unmatched junction bases: 4. Germline CDR1 is MNHEY and CDR2 is SMNVEV (reference sequence). CDR3 length equals 15 residues.

CDR3: CASSFRGYYEQYF. As DNA, the CDR3 is TGCGCCAGCAGCTTCAGGGGGTACTACGAGCAGTACTTC. The J gene is TRBJ2-7, the V gene TRBV5-1; TRBD1 matches 7 bases. The CDR3 is made up of 13 amino acids. Unmatched junction bases numbered 2, after V lost 2 bases and J lost 3 bases. The V gene's germline CDR1 is SGHRS and CDR2 YFSETQ.

The CDR3 here is CASSQTSGRMGQFF. In nucleotides, the CDR3 is TGTGCCAGCAGCCAGACTAGCGGGAGAATGGGGCAGTTCTTC. The chain combines TRBV9 with TRBJ2-1, with 12 bases identical to TRBD2. The CDR3 runs 14 residues. CDR1 is SGDLS and CDR2 is YYNGEE in the germline V gene. V was pared by 4 bases and J by 12 bases, with 8 bases of the junction left unmatched.

This clonotype turned up a few times. This sequence joins TRBV28 and TRBJ2-1; D is undetermined. V lost 2 bases and J lost 6, with 11 bases in between. Germline CDR1 MDHEN, CDR2 SYDVKM. The CDR3 has 14 amino acids. CDR3 DNA sequence: TGTGCCAGCAGTTTAGGTCCCAGGTCCAATGAGCAGTTCTTC. Translation gives CASSLGPRSNEQFF. Supplemented by reference TRBV28 and TRBJ2-1, the full variable domain reads DVKVTQSSRYLVKRTGEKVFLECVQDMDHENMFWYRQDPGLGLRLIYFSYDVKMKEKGDIPEGYSVSREKKERFSLILESASTNQTSMYLCASSLGPRSNEQFFGPGTRLTVL.

The chain links TRBV11-2 to TRBJ2-7; TRBD2 might be the D (5 bases). V was trimmed by 5 bases and J by 7 bases, leaving 15 bases between them. The CDR3 sequence is 13 residues long. Germline V gives CDR1 SGHAT, CDR2 FQNNGV. The CDR3 nucleotides read TGTGCCAGCAGCGTACTTAGCGCGTGGGAGCAGTACTTC. Protein product: CASSVLSAWEQYF.

This clonotype has more than one count but fewer than ten. The rearrangement uses TRBV20-1 and TRBJ2-1; D may be TRBD2 (5 bases). V lost 5 bases, J lost 6 bases, and 23 bases lay in between. CDR3 size: 16 residues. The germline gives CDR1 DFQATT, CDR2 SNEGSKA (reference sequence). CDR3 coding DNA: TGCAGTGCTCAGCCCTCTCTTGGAGCGGCCGGCAATGAGCAGTTCTTC. As protein: CSAQPSLGAAGNEQFF.

The chain has TRBV2 and TRBJ2-3; 8 bases map to TRBD1. Per germline, CDR1 SNHLY and CDR2 FYNNEI. CDR3 size: 16 residues. V shed 3 bases and J 0 bases; nucleotides not matched to a gene: 5. The CDR3 bases are TGTGCCAGCAGTGATGAGCGGACAGGGAGCACAGATACGCAGTATTTT. It yields the protein CASSDERTGSTDTQYF.

This clonotype was observed a handful of times. The chain links TRBV7-9 to TRBJ2-7, with 7 bases fitting TRBD1. Germline V gives CDR1 SEHNR, CDR2 FQNEAQ (reference sequence). Trimming removed 3 bases from V and 0 bases from J; junction bases left unmatched: 2. The CDR3 totals 14 residues. Written as DNA, the CDR3 is TGTGCCAGCAGCTTCACAGGGGTCTCCTACGAGCAGTACTTC. It encodes CASSFTGVSYEQYF.

This chain connects TRBV20-1 to TRBJ2-4; 13 nucleotides align to TRBD2. The V gene's germline CDR1 is DFQATT and CDR2 SNEGSKA (reference sequence). J was trimmed by 0 bases and V by 6 bases; bases with no gene match: 5. The CDR3 runs 16 residues. In DNA, the CDR3 is TGCAGTGCCGGGACTAGCGGGGCGGTAGCCAAAAACATTCAGTACTTC. Translation gives CSAGTSGAVAKNIQYF.

This clonotype came up many times. This rearrangement joins TRBV12-3 or TRBV12-4 to TRBJ2-7; 10 bases line up with TRBD2. Trimming at V came to 7 bases and at J to 5 bases, leaving 11 bases not matched to a gene. The CDR3 totals 15 residues. CDR3 coding DNA: TGTGCCAGCAAAAGTACTAGCGGGATCCCCCACGAGCAGTACTTC. This encodes CASKSTSGIPHEQYF.

J is TRBJ2-7 and V is TRBV9; TRBD2 agrees at 8 bases. Germline V lookup: CDR1 SGDLS, CDR2 YYNGEE. The CDR3 is made up of 17 amino acids. The V gene end was trimmed by 0 bases and the J gene end by 0 bases; junction bases not matched to a gene: 8. The DNA for the CDR3 is TGTGCCAGCAGCGTAGGCCCCGGGGGGACTAGCTCCTACGAGCAGTACTTC. As protein: CASSVGPGGTSSYEQYF. The full variable domain, its missing parts supplied by reference TRBV9 and TRBJ2-7, is DSGVTQTPKHLITATGQRVTLRCSPRSGDLSVYWYQQSLDQGLQFLIQYYNGEERAKGNILERFSAQQFPDLHSELNLSSLELGDSALYFCASSVGPGGTSSYEQYFGPGTRLTVT.

This clonotype appeared many times. The gene calls are TRBV29-1 and TRBJ1-1; D uncertain. Germline CDR1 reads SQVTM; CDR2 reads ANQGSEA. Trimming cost V 2 bases and J 2 bases, with 3 bases left between them. The CDR3 has 11 residues. CDR3 protein: CSVESNTEAFF. CDR3 DNA: TGCAGCGTTGAAAGTAACACTGAAGCTTTCTTT.

This clonotype was found a few times. The gene calls are TRBV7-2 and TRBJ2-1, with 12 positions matching TRBD2. V dropped 1 base and J dropped 8; count of bases not matched to a gene: 9. The length of the CDR3 is 17 residues. Germline V gene data show CDR1 as SGHTA and CDR2 as FQGNSA. CDR3 loop: CASSLGLAGGVVDEQFF. For the CDR3, the DNA is TGTGCCAGCAGCTTAGGGCTAGCGGGAGGGGTAGTCGATGAGCAGTTCTTC. Full variable domain (remainder filled in from reference TRBV7-2 and TRBJ2-1): GAGVSQSPSNKVTEKGKDVELRCDPISGHTALYWYRQSLGQGLEFLIYFQGNSAPDKSGLPSDRFSAERTGGSVSTLTIQRTQQEDSAVYLCASSLGLAGGVVDEQFFGPGTRLTVL.

This clonotype was found a few times. The chain employs TRBV12-3 or TRBV12-4 and TRBJ1-6, with D maybe TRBD1 (5 bases). The germline V and J ends were trimmed by 6 bases and 5 bases, with 11 bases remaining between them. This CDR3 region has 14 residues. The CDR3 sequence: CASSWEQDNSPLHF. The CDR3 nucleotides read TGTGCCAGCAGCTGGGAACAGGATAATTCACCCCTCCACTTT.

This clonotype was seen only a few times. This chain joins TRBV7-6 and TRBJ1-1, with 7 nucleotides matching TRBD1. The CDR3 extends over 18 amino acids. In germline, CDR1 is SGHVS, CDR2 FNYEAQ. V dropped 1 base and J dropped 0; count of bases not matched to a gene: 11. This CDR3 is CASSLGHRGQIMNTEAFF. The CDR3 nucleotides read TGTGCCAGCAGCTTAGGTCACAGGGGACAAATCATGAACACTGAAGCTTTCTTT.

This chain connects TRBV10-3 to TRBJ2-1; TRBD2 matches at 7 bases. V lost 4 bases to trimming and J lost 2 bases; unmatched junction nucleotides: 5. This CDR3 comprises 15 residues. Germline V gene lookup returns CDR1 ENHRY and CDR2 SYGVKD. This CDR3 is CAISAGGSPYNEQFF. CDR3 nucleotide sequence: TGTGCCATCAGTGCCGGGGGGAGCCCCTACAATGAGCAGTTCTTC.

The rearrangement uses TRBV20-1 and TRBJ2-3, with 10 bases lining up with TRBD2. This CDR3 spans 14 amino acids. J gave up 6 bases and V 3 bases, and 6 bases lay outside the gene matches. The germline CDR1 and CDR2 sequences are DFQATT and SNEGSKA (reference sequence). As DNA, the CDR3 is TGCAGTGCTAGCGGGACTAGCGTTCCGGATACGCAGTATTTT. Its protein is CSASGTSVPDTQYF.

CDR3 DNA sequence: TGTGCCAGCAGTCCCGGGAGGGTTGGCACAGATACGCAGTATTTT. This translates into CASSPGRVGTDTQYF. The chain is built from TRBV6-1 and TRBJ2-3, with TRBD2 matching over 8 bases. Looked up from germline, CDR1 is MNHNS and CDR2 is SASEGT. The CDR3 contains 15 residues. The ends lost 5 bases at V and 1 base at J; junction bases unmatched: 5.

The rearrangement links TRBV7-2 to TRBJ2-1, with a possible D match to TRBD2 (5 bases). V was clipped by 4 bases and J by 10 bases, with 26 bases between them. This CDR3 contains 17 residues. Germline values: CDR1 SGHTA, CDR2 FQGNSA. The CDR3 bases are TGTGCCAGCAGCTCACCCCCTGGGTCAGCGGCACGGCTGGAGCAGTTCTTC. Translated: CASSSPPGSAARLEQFF.